This T cell receptor (beta chain) was sequenced in a study of OX40 agonist ivuxolimab in advanced cancers. Background for the entire study: Ivuxolimab was a fully human IgG2 agonistic monoclonal antibody targeting the costimulatory receptor OX40 (CD134). Patients were allowed to have had prior anti-PD-1, anti-PD-L1 or anti-CTLA-4 therapy, and approximately 37% of the dose-escalation patients had been treated with checkpoint inhibitors. Intravenous ivuxolimab was administered to patients every 2 weeks at six dose levels: 0.01, 0.1, 0.3, 1.5, 3 and 10 mg/kg. A male proportion of nearly 85% and a mean age of roughly 55 years, ranging from about 20 to 79, were recorded for the dose-escalation cohort. The purpose of peripheral TCRbeta sequencing was to test whether ivuxolimab changed TCR sequence diversity and led to clonal T-cell expansion. The paper reports the monotherapy dose-escalation portion (N ≈ 50 patients) of the phase I ivuxolimab trial. Partial responses occurred in three dose-escalation patients: two with cutaneous melanoma and one with hepatocellular carcinoma. Among the approximately 54 dose-escalation patients, approximately 20 had hepatocellular carcinoma, 15 or so melanoma, 9 renal cell carcinoma and 9 head and neck cancer. General findings and caveats noted by the study authors: Low levels of normalized T-cell clonal expansion were also shown by some nonresponding patients. On average, CD8+ T cells showed more expanded clones than CD4+ T cells after ivuxolimab. At doses from 0.1 to 3.0 mg/kg, clonal expansion was seen in both CD4+ and CD8+ blood T cells between baseline and week 6. The antigen specificity of the peripheral T cells that underwent clonal expansion was not determined. Partial responders in the 0.1-3.0 mg/kg groups had among the lowest normalized peripheral clonal expansion, especially among CD8+ T cells.

Patients with autoimmune disease history or receiving systemic immunosuppression were excluded from the trial. Peripheral blood for TCR sequencing was drawn from every dose cohort at baseline, at cycle 4 day 1 and at cycle 7 day 1. Samples were obtained from an open-label, multicenter, first-in-human phase I dose-escalation trial of ivuxolimab. Adults with locally advanced or metastatic melanoma, renal cell, hepatocellular, or head and neck squamous cell carcinoma were enrolled in the trial. Before TCR sequencing, CD4+ T cells and CD8+ T cells were sorted from peripheral blood as separate populations. Genomic DNA was isolated from the sorted cells so that the TCRbeta CDR3 region could be sequenced. The immunoSEQ Assay was used for sequencing of TCRbeta CDR3 regions. TCRdb took over this immuneACCESS table, retaining in-frame rearrangements with V and J assigned. Such tables are incomplete; in checked studies, under half of the missing clones stem from an unresolved V gene, and the remainder is unexplained. The sample table records about 72,000 clones; 88% of these occur just once. The ten most abundant clones make up 1% of the sample.

Note on this clone: The antigen it binds to is not known. Per-base qualities were not stored, and no clone one base away is much larger. At the DNA level, this CDR3 is encoded by other sequences in the same sample as well.

Taken from cysteine to phenylalanine, the CDR3 has 14 residues. Only the CDR3 region is kept as DNA, spanning 42 bases read in frame from base 1. The germline ends are 9 bases apart after V is trimmed by 1 base and J by 4 bases. Sequences SGHNT (CDR1) and YENEEA (CDR2) are obtained from the germline V gene. The sequence came from an adult with an advanced solid tumor such as melanoma, head and neck, liver or kidney cancer. This chain is built from TRBV11-3 and TRBJ2-3, with the D gene uncertain. The sequencing used CD4+ or CD8+ T cells sorted from blood, collected in a trial of the OX40 agonist ivuxolimab. The CDR3 loop reads CASSLAASSDTQYF. In nucleotide form, the sequence is TGTGCCAGCAGCTTAGCGGCTAGTTCAGATACGCAGTATTTT.